This TCR beta chain was obtained from a study of T cells after yellow fever vaccination. Findings and caveats of the study: The study found a weaker secondary response that peaked faster, day 5 versus 15. A minor fraction of clonotypes spanned both CD4 and CD8 compartments. Most clones from primary vaccination were detected again post-booster (roughly 95% CD4, around 90% CD8).

5'RACE template switching generated TCR cDNA, adding a universal primer site and UMIs. TCRdb reprocessed the 5' RACE reads via MiXCR and lists one record per CDR3 protein. In the table there are roughly 170,000 distinct CDR3 sequences, roughly 8.8% of which are singletons. This clonotype has at least ten counts. The antigen remains unidentified. From germline, CDR1 is GTSNPN and CDR2 SVGIG (reference sequence). Trimming took 0 bases from V and 7 from J, leaving 16 bases between them. This CDR3 has 15 amino acids. The chain employs TRBV30 and TRBJ2-1; TRBD1 or TRBD2 may be the D gene (6 bases each). The specimen was CD8+ T cells sorted from PBMCs, collected 45 days after the yellow fever booster vaccination. The sequence was obtained from a man between 18 and 29 years old who received the YFV17D yellow fever vaccine. This CDR3 is CAWSVPEGEVNEQFF. The CDR3 DNA is TGTGCCTGGAGTGTACCCGAGGGGGAGGTGAATGAGCAGTTCTTC.